Each of the 16 T cell receptor beta chains below was sequenced from the same sample in a study of blood T cell repertoires in COVID-19. Data came from immunoSEQ multiplex PCR; TCRdb stores just in-frame clones and leaves some out. In the table there are approximately 170,000 clones, 84% of which are singletons. The material sequenced was peripheral blood. All receptors derive from a middle-aged man who had recovered from COVID-19.

The chain recombines TRBV4-3 with TRBJ2-6, with TRBD1 matching 8 bases. Germline V CDR1 and CDR2: LGHNA, YSLEER. The V segment lost 2 bases and the J segment 15 bases; nucleotides outside the gene matches: 18. This CDR3 is built from 17 residues. The CDR3 nucleotides read TGCGCCAGCAGCCAAAAACTACCGGGACAGGCCACTTTCGGCCTGACTTTC. This translates into CASSQKLPGQATFGLTF.

This rearrangement joins TRBV9 to TRBJ2-1; TRBD2 matches at 12 bases. V dropped 3 bases and J dropped 8; count of bases not matched to a gene: 0. Germline CDR1 and CDR2: SGDLS and YYNGEE. The CDR3 consists of 13 residues. CDR3 sequence reads: CASSGLAGDEQFF. The CDR3 region has the DNA TGTGCCAGCAGCGGACTAGCGGGGGATGAGCAGTTCTTC.

J is TRBJ2-5 and V is TRBV30; 7 bases fit TRBD2. With 2 bases clipped from V and 4 bases from J, the junction kept 10 bases outside the gene matches. Germline loops: CDR1 GTSNPN, CDR2 SVGIG (reference sequence). This CDR3 is 15 amino acids long. As DNA, the CDR3 is TGTGCCTGGAGTCCGGGGACTACGGGACTAGAGACCCAGTACTTC. It encodes CAWSPGTTGLETQYF.

The chain carries TRBV7-9 and TRBJ2-2; TRBD2 agrees at 8 bases. The CDR3 has 15 amino acids. Germline V gene sequence: CDR1 SEHNR, CDR2 FQNEAQ (reference sequence). Unmatched junction bases numbered 6, after V lost 5 bases and J lost 4 bases. The CDR3 loop reads CASSIGLAGTGELFF. The DNA for the CDR3 is TGTGCCAGCAGCATAGGACTAGCTGGCACCGGGGAGCTGTTTTTT. Combining the CDR3 with reference TRBV7-9 and TRBJ2-2 gives the whole variable domain DTGVSQNPRHKITKRGQNVTFRCDPISEHNRLYWYRQTLGQGPEFLTYFQNEAQLEKSRLLSDRFSAERPKGSFSTLEIQRTEQGDSAMYLCASSIGLAGTGELFFGEGSRLTVL.

This clone was seen more than once but under ten times. The chain couples TRBV11-3 to TRBJ2-1; 7 bases line up with TRBD2. The CDR3 runs 14 residues. Germline V gene data show CDR1 as SGHNT and CDR2 as YENEEA. The V and J ends lost 1 base and 7 bases, in that order; junction bases with no gene match: 4. As DNA, the CDR3 is TGTGCCAGCAGCTTAGGCGGGAGAGGAAATGAGCAGTTCTTC. This translates into CASSLGGRGNEQFF.

This sequence joins TRBV5-1 and TRBJ1-6, with D possibly being TRBD1 (5 bases). From germline, CDR1 is SGHRS and CDR2 YFSETQ. Trimming stripped 3 bases from V and 7 bases from J, with 17 bases between. The length of the CDR3 is 16 residues. CDR3 nucleotides: TGCGCCAGCAGCTCAAACCCGGACGGGGGGAATTCACCCCTCCACTTT. As protein: CASSSNPDGGNSPLHF.

The chain uses TRBV18 and TRBJ2-7, with D perhaps matching TRBD1 (6 bases). Germline V gene sequence: CDR1 KGHSH, CDR2 LQKENI. V was clipped by 5 bases and J by 3 bases, with 11 bases between them. This CDR3 is built from 13 residues. CDR3 region: CASSTGTHYEQYF. The CDR3 coding sequence is TGTGCCAGCTCAACCGGGACACACTACGAGCAGTACTTC.

In its sample, this clone was seen once. V gene TRBV11-3 combines with J gene TRBJ2-1; possibly TRBD2 for D (5 bases). The CDR3 has 16 residues. Germline V gives CDR1 SGHNT, CDR2 YENEEA. The V end was cut by 5 bases, the J end by 9 bases, with 23 bases between. The CDR3 region has the DNA TGTGCCAGCAGCCTCCTAAACGAGGGTGCAGAGGTTGAGCAGTTCTTC. Its translation: CASSLLNEGAEVEQFF.

This chain connects TRBV11-3 to TRBJ2-7, with 7 bases aligning to TRBD2. Germline loops: CDR1 SGHNT, CDR2 YENEEA. The CDR3 runs to 15 residues. With 4 bases clipped from V and 2 bases from J, the junction kept 8 bases outside the gene matches. The CDR3 loop reads CASSSRGERPYEQYF. The CDR3 coding sequence is TGTGCCAGCAGCTCCCGGGGGGAAAGACCCTACGAGCAGTACTTC.

The chain employs TRBV19 and TRBJ1-1, with 9 bases fitting TRBD1. J lost 12 bases, V lost 3 bases, and 8 bases had no gene match. This CDR3 has 13 amino acids. In germline, CDR1 is LNHDA, CDR2 SQIVND (reference sequence). This chain's CDR3 is CASSIKGTGTSFF. The CDR3, as DNA: TGTGCCAGTAGTATTAAGGGGACAGGGACATCTTTCTTT.

This clone was seen once. The rearrangement links TRBV2 to TRBJ2-2; tentatively, D is TRBD1 (5 bases). The V end was cut by 10 bases, the J end by 2 bases, with 20 bases between. The germline V gene has CDR1 SNHLY and CDR2 FYNNEI. This CDR3 comprises 16 residues. CDR3 sequence (DNA): TGTGCCACAAGGGGTTTGAGGCAGCACAACACCGGGGAGCTGTTTTTT. It specifies CATRGLRQHNTGELFF.

The gene calls are TRBV19 and TRBJ2-3; D perhaps matches TRBD1 (5 bases). This CDR3 comprises 13 residues. Trimming pared 5 bases from V and 4 bases from J, leaving 10 bases between. Germline V gene sequence: CDR1 LNHDA, CDR2 SQIVND (reference sequence). In DNA form, the CDR3 reads TGTGCCAGTAGTGCCCAGGGTTCAGATACGCAGTATTTT. This encodes CASSAQGSDTQYF.

DNA for the CDR3: TGTGCCAGCAGTCCCCGGCGGTTAGCGAACTACAATGAGCAGTTCTTC. This codes for CASSPRRLANYNEQFF. The chain recombines TRBV27 with TRBJ2-1, with a weak D call TRBD2 (5 bases). The V gene lost 5 bases and the J gene lost 3 bases, with 17 bases spanning the gap. Germline CDR1 and CDR2: MNHEY and SMNVEV (reference sequence). This CDR3 has 16 residues.

The chain recombines TRBV6-6 with TRBJ1-2, with TRBD1 matching 11 bases. The germline V gene has CDR1 MNHNY and CDR2 SVGAGI (reference sequence). The V segment lost 0 bases and the J segment 4 bases; nucleotides outside the gene matches: 1. This CDR3 region has 15 residues. In nucleotides, the CDR3 is TGTGCCAGCAGTTACTCAGGGACAGGGGGCTATGGCTACACCTTC. The encoded protein is CASSYSGTGGYGYTF.

This sequence joins TRBV4-3 and TRBJ2-7; D is ambiguous. Per the germline V gene, CDR1 is LGHNA and CDR2 is YSLEER. Trimming removed 1 base from V and 6 bases from J, with 10 bases in between. This CDR3 spans 13 amino acids. The CDR3 region has the DNA TGCGCCAGCAGCCAAGTGCACAGAAGCGAGCAGTACTTC. It is translated as CASSQVHRSEQYF.

The J gene is TRBJ1-5, the V gene TRBV4-3, with 7 nucleotides matching TRBD1. Germline CDR1 reads LGHNA; CDR2 reads YSLEER. The CDR3 runs to 14 residues. Unmatched junction bases numbered 3, after V lost 4 bases and J lost 3 bases. The CDR3 loop is CASSPGGANQPQHF. Here the CDR3 DNA reads TGCGCCAGCAGCCCAGGGGGTGCCAATCAGCCCCAGCATTTT.